This T cell receptor beta chain stems from a study of T cells in Graves' hyperthyroidism and ophthalmopathy. CDR3 size: 15 residues. The trim removed 4 bases at V and 0 bases at J, leaving 0 bases unmatched. Germline V gene data show CDR1 as MGHDK and CDR2 as SYGVNS. Absent ophthalmopathy progression within 18 months defined stable Graves' hyperthyroidism. This clonotype was counted ten times or more. The antigen is not known. The study's findings and limits: Most clonotypes expanded in thyroid above 0.001 were likewise present in blood.

The source material, RNA transcripts, was used to amplify TCR beta CDR3 regions. HTBI primers were the set used in a first-round RT-PCR of the TCR CDR3. TCRdb called the multiplex PCR reads again in MiXCR, with one record for every CDR3 protein. The table shows roughly 840,000 distinct CDR3 sequences, with 35% to 45% occurring only once. Sequencing input: blood. The V and J genes are TRBV25-1 and TRBJ2-2; 9 bases line up with TRBD1. The TCR sequence derives from a man between 18 and 29 years old with Graves' hyperthyroidism. The CDR3 sequence is CASSGTGANTGELFF. The CDR3 DNA is TGTGCCAGCAGTGGGACAGGGGCGAACACCGGGGAGCTGTTTTTT.